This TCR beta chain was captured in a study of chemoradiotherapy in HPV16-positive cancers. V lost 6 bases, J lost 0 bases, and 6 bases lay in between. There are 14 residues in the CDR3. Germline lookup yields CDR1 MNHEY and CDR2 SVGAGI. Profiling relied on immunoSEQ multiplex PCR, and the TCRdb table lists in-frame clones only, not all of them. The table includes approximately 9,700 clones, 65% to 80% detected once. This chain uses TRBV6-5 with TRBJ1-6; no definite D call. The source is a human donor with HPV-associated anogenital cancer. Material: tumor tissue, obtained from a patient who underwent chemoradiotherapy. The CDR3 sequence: CASRGGSYNSPLHF. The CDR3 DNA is TGTGCCAGCAGAGGTGGCTCCTATAATTCACCCCTCCACTTT.